The 13 T cell receptor beta chains listed next were all sequenced from one sample in a study of OX40 agonist ivuxolimab in advanced cancers. The table came from immunoSEQ multiplex PCR; TCRdb's copy has only in-frame clones and leaves some out. The table lists 30,000 to 45,000 clones, 85% to 90% of them singletons. This sample comprised CD4+ or CD8+ T cells sorted from blood, obtained in a trial of the OX40 agonist ivuxolimab. All receptors come from an adult with an advanced solid tumor such as melanoma, head and neck, liver or kidney cancer.

The chain couples TRBV19 to TRBJ1-6; no clear D. V shed 5 bases and J shed 7 bases, with 18 bases lying between them. The CDR3 is made up of 16 amino acids. Germline V gene sequence: CDR1 LNHDA, CDR2 SQIVND (reference sequence). CDR3 in amino acids: CASSQRTGSANSPLHF. As DNA, the CDR3 is TGTGCCAGTAGTCAGCGGACGGGAAGTGCGAATTCACCCCTCCACTTT.

Worth noting for this clone: Different DNA sequences within this sample yield the same CDR3. The chain recombines TRBV7-2 with TRBJ2-2; 8 bases fit TRBD1. The CDR3 loop spans 16 amino acids. The germline V gene encodes CDR1 SGHTA and CDR2 FQGNSA. Trimming cost V 6 bases and J 2 bases; bases outside gene matches: 8. CDR3 coding DNA: TGTGCCAGCAGACCACCGGGACAGGCTAACACCGGGGAGCTGTTTTTT. Translation gives CASRPPGQANTGELFF. The full variable domain, in which reference TRBV7-2 and TRBJ2-2 provide the parts outside the CDR3, is GAGVSQSPSNKVTEKGKDVELRCDPISGHTALYWYRQSLGQGLEFLIYFQGNSAPDKSGLPSDRFSAERTGGSVSTLTIQRTQQEDSAVYLCASRPPGQANTGELFFGEGSRLTVL.

This chain links TRBV28 with TRBJ1-2, with 8 bases fitting TRBD1. V gave up 5 bases and J gave up 8 bases; unmatched junction bases: 10. The CDR3 has 14 residues. Looked up from germline, CDR1 is MDHEN and CDR2 is SYDVKM. CDR3 amino acids: CASSTSSGGGGYTF. For the CDR3, the DNA is TGTGCCAGCAGTACCAGCTCAGGGGGCGGAGGCTACACCTTC.

The chain is built from TRBV2 and TRBJ2-2; 15 nucleotides match TRBD2. The germline CDR1 and CDR2 sequences are SNHLY and FYNNEI. V trimming: 8 bases; J trimming: 6 bases; junction bases outside the gene matches: 4. The length of the CDR3 is 15 residues. The CDR3 region has the DNA TGTGCCAGCGCGGGACTAGCGGGAGGATCCGGGGAGCTGTTTTTT. Translating it yields CASAGLAGGSGELFF. The entire variable domain, with the rest obtained from reference TRBV2 and TRBJ2-2, is as follows: EPEVTQTPSHQVTQMGQEVILRCVPISNHLYFYWYRQILGQKVEFLVSFYNNEISEKSEIFDDQFSVERPDGSNFTLKIRSTKLEDSAMYFCASAGLAGGSGELFFGEGSRLTVL.

This chain links TRBV6-4 with TRBJ2-2; 7 nucleotides align to TRBD1. Germline values: CDR1 MRHNA, CDR2 SNTAGT. J gave up 1 base and V 6 bases, and 5 bases lay outside the gene matches. The CDR3 spans 15 residues. The CDR3 spells CASRGTELNTGELFF. DNA for the CDR3: TGTGCCAGCAGAGGGACAGAGCTGAACACCGGGGAGCTGTTTTTT.

This chain joins TRBV6-1 and TRBJ2-2; 8 bases agree with TRBD2. The V gene's germline CDR1 is MNHNS and CDR2 SASEGT. The CDR3 sequence is 14 residues long. With 7 bases clipped from V and 7 bases from J, the junction kept 8 bases outside the gene matches. CDR3 region: CASKPGGQGGELFF. The CDR3 DNA reads as TGTGCCAGCAAACCGGGAGGGCAGGGCGGGGAGCTGTTTTTT.

Here the CDR3 reads CASSIVQGASEQFF. CDR3 DNA sequence: TGTGCCAGTAGTATAGTCCAGGGGGCGAGTGAGCAGTTCTTC. The genes are TRBV19 and TRBJ2-1; 8 bases align to TRBD1. The CDR3 spans 14 residues. V was pared by 1 base and J by 9 bases, with 5 bases of the junction left unmatched. The germline CDR1 and CDR2 sequences are LNHDA and SQIVND (reference sequence).

The chain joins TRBV10-3 to TRBJ1-1, with 7 bases that match TRBD1. CDR3 length: 13 amino acids. The V segment lost 4 bases and the J segment 5 bases; nucleotides outside the gene matches: 4. Germline CDR1 reads ENHRY; CDR2 reads SYGVKD. CDR3 sequence: CAISGTGKTEAFF. The CDR3 DNA reads TGTGCCATCAGTGGGACAGGAAAAACTGAAGCTTTCTTT.

Of note for this clone: The identical CDR3 is also encoded by other nucleotide sequences in the sample. V is TRBV30 and J is TRBJ1-4; D gene ambiguous. This CDR3 comprises 14 residues. The germline V and J ends were trimmed by 4 bases and 9 bases, with 18 bases remaining between them. Germline V gene data show CDR1 as GTSNPN and CDR2 as SVGIG (reference sequence). The CDR3 nucleotides read TGTGCCTGGACTAGCACCGTCAACAGTCAAAAACTGTTTTTT. Amino acids: CAWTSTVNSQKLFF.

J is TRBJ2-5 and V is TRBV4-1; D perhaps matches TRBD1 (6 bases). With the DNA end fitting TRBJ2-7 better, the J assignment may be wrong. CDR1 and CDR2 from the germline V gene are MGHRA and YSYEKL. The CDR3 extends over 16 amino acids. The CDR3 sequence is CASSQDSAGGEYEQYF. CDR3 nucleotide sequence: TGCGCCAGCAGCCAAGATAGTGCTGGGGGCGAATACGAGCAGTACTTC.

The chain links TRBV11-2 to TRBJ2-1, with 14 bases aligning to TRBD2. Per germline, CDR1 SGHAT and CDR2 FQNNGV. The CDR3 has 15 residues. The junction had 6 bases not matched to a gene; V was cut back by 5 bases and J by 9 bases. The CDR3 loop reads CASSRLAGGQGEQFF. CDR3 sequence (DNA): TGTGCCAGCAGCAGACTAGCGGGGGGGCAGGGTGAGCAGTTCTTC.

This chain links TRBV9 with TRBJ2-5, with TRBD2 as a possible D gene (5 bases). Germline V gene sequence: CDR1 SGDLS, CDR2 YYNGEE. The CDR3 consists of 14 residues. The V end lost 4 bases, the J end lost 3 bases, and 13 bases lay between the germline ends. The CDR3 loop is CASSRQVGEETQYF. The DNA for the CDR3 is TGTGCCAGCAGCCGCCAGGTGGGAGAAGAGACCCAGTACTTC. Full variable domain (remainder filled in from reference TRBV9 and TRBJ2-5): DSGVTQTPKHLITATGQRVTLRCSPRSGDLSVYWYQQSLDQGLQFLIQYYNGEERAKGNILERFSAQQFPDLHSELNLSSLELGDSALYFCASSRQVGEETQYFGPGTRLLVL.

The rearrangement joins TRBV6-1 to TRBJ2-7; the D gene could be TRBD1 or TRBD2 (6 bases each). Germline lookup yields CDR1 MNHNS and CDR2 SASEGT. Between the trimmed V and J ends, which lost 3 bases and 0 bases, there was a span of 12 bases. The CDR3 spans 15 residues. This CDR3 is CASSDFGGGSYEQYF. CDR3 bases: TGTGCCAGCAGTGATTTTGGAGGGGGCTCCTACGAGCAGTACTTC.